What follows are 22 T cell receptor beta chains derived from one specimen sequenced in a study of blood T cell repertoires in COVID-19. This table comes from immunoSEQ multiplex PCR, and its TCRdb copy is limited to in-frame clones, with some not included. The sample records more than 200,000 clones, roughly 90% being singletons. The specimen was PBMCs or T cells enriched from blood (not recorded which). The receptors shown here come from a woman younger than 45 who had recovered from COVID-19.

This clone was observed once. This chain joins TRBV28 and TRBJ1-2; D is perhaps TRBD1 (6 bases). This CDR3 is built from 17 residues. The V gene lost 2 bases and the J gene lost 3 bases, with 19 bases spanning the gap. Germline CDR1 MDHEN, CDR2 SYDVKM. This CDR3 reads CASSLHLGAPEDYGYTF. Here the CDR3 DNA reads TGTGCCAGCAGTTTACATCTGGGGGCGCCGGAGGACTATGGCTACACCTTC.

This sequence joins TRBV1 and TRBJ1-5; the D call TRBD1 from the table was never checked on the DNA. TRBV1 is recorded as a pseudogene. CDR3 size: 12 residues. CDR3 DNA: TGCACCAGCAGCTCCGGACAGGGCCCCCAGCATTTT. This sequence encodes CTSSSGQGPQHF.

The chain couples TRBV5-1 to TRBJ2-1, with 12 nucleotides matching TRBD2. After removal of 3 bases from V and 6 bases from J, the junction contained 4 bases not matched to a gene. In germline, CDR1 is SGHRS, CDR2 YFSETQ. The CDR3 loop spans 15 amino acids. The DNA of the CDR3 is TGCGCCAGCAGCTCGAGACTAGCGGGAGCCAATGAGCAGTTCTTC. Its protein product is CASSSRLAGANEQFF.

The chain links TRBV19 to TRBJ1-1; D ambiguous. Germline V gives CDR1 LNHDA, CDR2 SQIVND (reference sequence). V lost 4 bases, J lost 3 bases, and 6 bases lay in between. The CDR3 is 12 amino acids. CDR3 protein: CASSNTDTEAFF. As DNA, the CDR3 is TGTGCCAGTAGTAACACCGACACTGAAGCTTTCTTT.

The rearrangement links TRBV3-1 (or the pseudogene TRBV3-2) to TRBJ2-3; 7 bases fit TRBD2. The V segment lost 4 bases and the J segment 0 bases; nucleotides outside the gene matches: 10. Germline CDR1 reads LGHDT; CDR2 reads YNNKEL (reference sequence). The CDR3 spans 17 residues. CDR3 DNA sequence: TGTGCCAGCAGCCGTCAAGGGCTAGCGGTTAGCACAGATACGCAGTATTTT. Translated: CASSRQGLAVSTDTQYF.

This clone was found once. The chain has TRBV20-1 and TRBJ2-5, with D perhaps TRBD1 (5 bases). The CDR3 has 14 residues. Looked up from germline, CDR1 is DFQATT and CDR2 is SNEGSKA (reference sequence). Trimming took off 3 bases at V and 1 base at J, with 12 bases between the two ends. CDR3 region: CSASAWTSQETQYF. The CDR3 nucleotides are TGCAGTGCTAGTGCCTGGACAAGCCAAGAGACCCAGTACTTC.

Here the CDR3 reads CSVESLAEDNEQFF. CDR3 DNA sequence: TGCAGCGTTGAGTCGCTAGCGGAAGACAATGAGCAGTTCTTC. This chain joins TRBV29-1 and TRBJ2-1; TRBD2 agrees at 7 bases. The junction had 7 bases not matched to a gene; V was cut back by 3 bases and J by 5 bases. Germline V CDR1 and CDR2: SQVTM, ANQGSEA. The CDR3 extends over 14 amino acids.

The rearrangement links TRBV12-3 or TRBV12-4 to TRBJ1-5; D unclear. This CDR3 is 13 amino acids long. The V end was cut by 7 bases, the J end by 3 bases, with 10 bases between. The CDR3 spells CASTPSLNQPQHF. In DNA form, the CDR3 reads TGTGCCAGCACACCGTCACTCAATCAGCCCCAGCATTTT.

This chain uses TRBV28 with TRBJ2-7; D might be TRBD1 (7 bases). CDR1 is MDHEN, CDR2 SYDVKM, per germline. The CDR3 is 16 residues long. The ends were cut back, 7 bases at V and 1 base at J, with 20 bases in the middle. For the CDR3, the DNA is TGTGCCAGCACTTCAGGGGGACTGTTCAAATCCTACGAGCAGTACTTC. Translation gives CASTSGGLFKSYEQYF.

This clone was seen once. J is TRBJ1-4 and V is TRBV19, with 8 bases fitting TRBD1. This CDR3 has 14 residues. With 9 bases clipped from V and 7 bases from J, the junction kept 10 bases outside the gene matches. Germline-derived CDR1 and CDR2 are LNHDA and SQIVND (reference sequence). The CDR3 spells CASTPQGEGEKLFF. CDR3 nucleotides: TGTGCCAGCACACCACAGGGGGAAGGTGAAAAACTGTTTTTT.

The chain employs TRBV2 and TRBJ1-1, with TRBD1 identical over 8 bases. Germline loops: CDR1 SNHLY, CDR2 FYNNEI. This CDR3 is built from 14 residues. With V trimmed by 7 bases and J by 1 base, 5 bases remained unmatched. DNA for the CDR3: TGTGCCAGCACCCTGACAGGGGAGAACACTGAAGCTTTCTTT. It translates to CASTLTGENTEAFF.

This chain joins TRBV6-5 and TRBJ2-7, with 8 nucleotides matching TRBD2. CDR1 MNHEY and CDR2 SVGAGI come from the germline V gene. The length of the CDR3 is 13 residues. V dropped 6 bases and J dropped 3; count of bases not matched to a gene: 4. The CDR3 reads CASRVAGIYEQYF. The CDR3 coding sequence is TGTGCCAGCAGGGTAGCGGGAATCTACGAGCAGTACTTC.

This chain connects TRBV11-3 to TRBJ1-1; D ambiguous. V lost 1 base and J lost 3, with 9 bases in between. The CDR3 has 14 residues. Per germline, CDR1 SGHNT and CDR2 YENEEA. CDR3 in DNA: TGTGCCAGCAGCTTAGGTTCCGCGGACACTGAAGCTTTCTTT. It is translated as CASSLGSADTEAFF.

This clone showed up just a few times. This rearrangement joins TRBV7-3 to TRBJ1-1; 8 bases map to TRBD1. The CDR3 contains 14 residues. J was trimmed by 8 bases and V by 2 bases; bases with no gene match: 7. Looked up from germline, CDR1 is SGHTA and CDR2 is FQGTGA. CDR3 protein: CASSLGQGAIEAFF. CDR3 nucleotide sequence: TGTGCCAGCAGCTTAGGACAGGGAGCCATCGAAGCTTTCTTT.

The rearrangement links TRBV19 to TRBJ1-4; 7 bases match TRBD1. V shed 10 bases, J shed 0 bases, and the junction held 8 bases outside the gene matches. Germline CDR1 reads LNHDA; CDR2 reads SQIVND (reference sequence). The length of the CDR3 is 15 residues. This CDR3 reads CATGTVIATNEKLFF. CDR3 DNA sequence: TGTGCCACCGGGACAGTAATTGCAACTAATGAAAAACTGTTTTTT.

In its sample, this clone was seen a few times. The rearrangement links TRBV27 to TRBJ2-7; the match to TRBD1 covers 7 bases. The germline gives CDR1 MNHEY, CDR2 SMNVEV (reference sequence). The CDR3 contains 17 residues. V was clipped by 4 bases and J by 4 bases; unmatched bases: 16. The CDR3 sequence is CASSSNKLRGQSYEQYF. CDR3 bases: TGTGCCAGCAGTTCCAACAAACTCAGGGGACAGTCTTACGAGCAGTACTTC.

The rearrangement links TRBV7-8 to TRBJ1-2; D is undetermined. The CDR3 loop spans 14 amino acids. CDR1 and CDR2 (germline): SGHVS, FQNEAQ. V was trimmed by 5 bases and J by 8 bases, leaving 18 bases between them. In DNA, the CDR3 is TGTGCCAGCAGCAGGACGGGCCCTCCGGGGGGCTACACCTTC. It translates to CASSRTGPPGGYTF.

The CDR3 region has the DNA TGTGCCAGCACCCTTAACAGGGTCACTGAAGCTTTCTTT. Translation: CASTLNRVTEAFF. The chain links TRBV28 to TRBJ1-1, with D perhaps matching TRBD1 (6 bases). Germline V gene data show CDR1 as MDHEN and CDR2 as SYDVKM. This CDR3 has 13 amino acids. V lost 7 bases, J lost 4 bases, and 13 bases lay in between.

This clone has a single count. V is TRBV7-9 and J is TRBJ1-1, with a possible D match to TRBD1 (6 bases). Trimming pared 3 bases from V and 0 bases from J, leaving 8 bases between. Per the germline V gene, CDR1 is SEHNR and CDR2 is FQNEAQ (reference sequence). This CDR3 spans 14 amino acids. CDR3 residues: CASSFGQMNTEAFF. The CDR3 coding sequence is TGTGCCAGCAGCTTCGGACAGATGAACACTGAAGCTTTCTTT. Variable domain in full (rest from reference TRBV7-9 and TRBJ1-1): DTGVSQNPRHKITKRGQNVTFRCDPISEHNRLYWYRQTLGQGPEFLTYFQNEAQLEKSRLLSDRFSAERPKGSFSTLEIQRTEQGDSAMYLCASSFGQMNTEAFFGQGTRLTVV.

The V gene is TRBV20-1, the J gene TRBJ2-2; 8 nucleotides line up with TRBD2. CDR3 size: 14 residues. V shed 3 bases and J 4 bases; nucleotides not matched to a gene: 4. Germline V CDR1 and CDR2: DFQATT, SNEGSKA (reference sequence). The CDR3 reads CSASEREFTGELFF. DNA for the CDR3: TGCAGTGCTAGTGAGCGGGAGTTCACCGGGGAGCTGTTTTTT.

The chain has TRBV9 and TRBJ2-2, with TRBD1 identical over 9 bases. J lost 3 bases, V lost 5 bases, and 5 bases had no gene match. This CDR3 has 15 residues. The germline gives CDR1 SGDLS, CDR2 YYNGEE. In DNA form, the CDR3 reads TGTGCCAGCAGTTTGGGACAGGGATACACCGGGGAGCTGTTTTTT. It translates to CASSLGQGYTGELFF.

The CDR3 sequence: CASSLSTSRYYEQYF. The CDR3 nucleotides are TGTGCCAGCAGTTTATCTACTAGCCGATACTACGAGCAGTACTTC. The chain is built from TRBV27 and TRBJ2-7; D possibly corresponds to TRBD2 (6 bases). Between the trimmed V and J ends, which lost 0 bases and 3 bases, there was a span of 12 bases. The V gene's germline CDR1 is MNHEY and CDR2 SMNVEV (reference sequence). The length of the CDR3 is 15 residues.